Included here is one TCR beta chain sequence, with context. These data come from a study of cytomegalovirus exposure and HLA in healthy donors. V was shortened by 6 bases and J by 2 bases, with 11 bases between the two germline ends. From germline, CDR1 is SGHNT and CDR2 YYREEE (reference sequence). The CDR3 is made up of 13 amino acids. Researchers ran the PCR with 60 Vbeta and 13 Jbeta primers. Using immunoSEQ multiplex PCR, the repertoire was profiled, and TCRdb retains in-frame clones only, with some absent. The table shows 120,000 to 150,000 clones, with 65% to 85% occurring only once. The rearrangement joins TRBV5-4 to TRBJ1-1; a possible D gene is TRBD1 (6 bases). The receptor was isolated from a young man in good health and CMV-seronegative. The sequenced material came from PBMCs. CDR3 loop: CASKPGQNTEAFF. DNA for the CDR3: TGTGCCAGCAAACCGGGACAAAACACTGAAGCTTTCTTT.